This T cell receptor (beta chain) was observed in a study of shared clonotypes between healthy human individuals. In the study overall: Aged 18 to 49, the donors were a couple of women and a few men.

Only in-frame clones appear in the TCRdb table, and some are missing; sequencing was by immunoSEQ multiplex PCR. The sample lists around 2,000,000 clones, roughly 94% occurring once. Remarks on this clone: Antigen specificity is unknown.

Naive CD8 populations comprised CD45RO-negative cells positively selected for CCR7, excluding terminally differentiated effector memory CD45RA+ cells. Whole-study results and caveats: What naive subsets generally showed was a larger estimated richness than memory subsets showed.

This TCR was sampled from a man in his late teens or twenties in good health. Input material: naive CD8+ T cells sorted from blood.

CDR3 amino acids: CSVLGGQGTYEQYF. CDR3 in DNA: TGCAGCGTTTTAGGTGGACAGGGAACTTACGAGCAGTACTTC. The rearrangement joins TRBV29-1 to TRBJ2-7, with TRBD1 matching over 8 bases. The CDR3 is 14 amino acids. CDR1 and CDR2 from the germline V gene are SQVTM and ANQGSEA. V lost 5 bases, J lost 4 bases, and 10 bases stayed unmatched.